These T cell receptor beta chains were read from a single sample in a study of neurological immune-mediated disorders. TCRdb called the 5' RACE reads again in MiXCR, with one record for every CDR3 protein. Among some 24,000 distinct CDR3 sequences, roughly 6.3% were seen once, and the ten largest hold less than 5%. Sequencing used PBMCs. These TCRs come from a woman aged 40 to 50 in good health. The CDR3 runs from the conserved cysteine through the conserved F or W. D genes are given only for firm matches. Expanded clones are given a class, and other clones once, few, many or no size at all.

V	D	J	size	DNA	CDR3
TRBV29-1	.	TRBJ2-5	many	TGCAGCGGGCGGAGTGGGAGCGGCGTTAAAGAGACCCAGTACTTC	CSGRSGSGVKETQYF
TRBV25-1	TRBD1	TRBJ2-7	many	TGTGCCAGCGGGGGGGACAGGGCCAACAACGAGCAGTACTTC	CASGGDRANNEQYF
TRBV5-1	TRBD1	TRBJ1-2	many	TGCGCCAGCAGTGAAGGACAGGGGGCAAATAACTATGGCTACACCTTC	CASSEGQGANNYGYTF
TRBV6-2/TRBV6-3	.	TRBJ1-1	medium-sized	TGTGCCAGCAGTTACAGGGGACGGCCGAACACTGAAGCTTTCTTT	CASSYRGRPNTEAFF
TRBV7-2	.	TRBJ2-2	many	TGTGCCAGCAGCTTAGAGGCAGGGTTGAACACCGGGGAGCTGTTTTTT	CASSLEAGLNTGELFF
TRBV12-3/TRBV12-4	.	TRBJ1-4	many	TGTGCCAGCAGTCCGAGTCCAGCAACTAATGAAAAACTGTTTTTT	CASSPSPATNEKLFF
TRBV6-2/TRBV6-3	.	TRBJ2-5	many	TGTGCCAGCAGTTACCGGGACTGGATTGATAGAGAGACCCAGTACTTC	CASSYRDWIDRETQYF
TRBV25-1	TRBD2	TRBJ2-5	many	TGTGCCAGCAGTGACCGGGGGACTAGCTCCCCCCAGTACTTC	CASSDRGTSSPQYF
TRBV5-1	.	TRBJ2-7	.	TGCGCCAGCAGCTCCAAACCCTCAGGGGCATCCTACGAGCAGTACTTC	CASSSKPSGASYEQYF
TRBV5-1	.	TRBJ2-3	many	TGCGCCAGCAGCTCGGCCCTCTCCGGCACGAGCACAGATACGCAGTATTTT	CASSSALSGTSTDTQYF
TRBV3-1	.	TRBJ1-5	many	TGTGCCAGCAGCCAATCAAAGGATGGACAGCCCCAGCATTTT	CASSQSKDGQPQHF
TRBV7-2	.	TRBJ2-7	many	TGTGCCAGCAGCTTAGCGGGGAATCGGTTTTACGAGCAGTACTTC	CASSLAGNRFYEQYF
TRBV20-1	.	TRBJ2-7	medium-sized	TGCAGTGCTGGAGAGGGGAGCCGCGAGCAGTACTTC	CSAGEGSREQYF
TRBV4-3	TRBD1	TRBJ1-6	many	TGCGCCAGCAGCCAAGATTGGGAACAGGGGGGCTCACCCCTCCACTTT	CASSQDWEQGGSPLHF
TRBV28	.	TRBJ2-1	many	TGTGCCAGCAGTTTAAAGTGGGGTAACTCTGGACTGGACCTAGTGGGGCAGTTCTTC	CASSLKWGNSGLDLVGQFF